The entry below gives a single TCR beta chain sequence along with its context. The specificity of this receptor is unknown. There are no base qualities to consult, and no much larger clone falls within one base. This specimen comes from a study of cytotoxic CD8 clonotypes in ibrutinib-treated CLL (dated by TCRdb to about 2021). About the investigation overall: The cohort had 11 relapsed/refractory and about 15 treatment-naive patients; approximately 17 were IGHV unmutated. On average, each sample yielded some 250,000 productive templates and 85,000 to 95,000 productive rearrangements. Partial responses were observed in approximately 24 patients and complete responses in 2; after a median follow-up of around 68 months, remission was maintained in around 14 patients and progression was observed in roughly twelve. Cryopreserved peripheral blood mononuclear cells were collected at three points: before therapy, at response, and at either sustained remission or disease progression. Patients were still on ibrutinib when every remission and progressive disease sample was collected. Longitudinal samples were obtainable from about 30% of the roughly 90 participants in the trial. The response samples were drawn at a median of roughly twelve months into treatment, with a range of about 6 to 36 months. Overall study results and their limits: Sustained-remission and progressing patients did not have matched sampling times, and lymph node repertoires were not examined. Public clonotypes were rare and either shrank or stayed stable during treatment, and the rise in clonality at ibrutinib response reflected expansion of private clonotypes. Baseline clonality was found to be higher than that of age-matched healthy donors and was strongly correlated with circulating CD8+ T-cell counts. An increase in clonality was observed at ibrutinib response, with clonality remaining stable during sustained remission and falling back toward baseline at progression.

For TCR beta library preparation, around 2 micrograms of genomic DNA were isolated from cryopreserved PBMCs. Longitudinal blood samples from CLL patients receiving ibrutinib monotherapy were subjected to high-throughput TCR beta sequencing. The patients took part in an open-label, single-center phase 2 trial of ibrutinib monotherapy. From the germline V gene, CDR1 is SGDLS and CDR2 is YYNGEE. V is clipped by 1 base and J by 6 bases, and the sequence between their germline boundaries is 8 bases long. Counted from cysteine to phenylalanine, this CDR3 has 13 amino acids. Left in the record is the CDR3 DNA by itself, 39 bases read in frame from the first base. On a MiSeq, deep resolution sequencing aimed for a depth between 1 in 1 million and 1 in 200,000 T cells, with each clonotype covered approximately 10x on average. The immunoSEQ hsTCRB Kit was used to generate the TCR beta libraries. In the authors' own workflow: Data were analyzed with ImmunoSEQ Data Assistant and ImmunoSEQ Analyzer, with V, D and J genes assigned per IMGT definitions. Clonality, with values ranging from 0 to 1, was calculated as one minus the normalized Shannon entropy of productive rearrangement frequencies. Only overrepresented clonotypes making up at least 0.05% of the repertoire of each patient were included in the public clonotype analysis. Repertoires from approximately 13 age-matched healthy donors in immuneACCESS were used as clonality controls. Drawn from immuneACCESS, this table holds only the in-frame rearrangements with V and J called that TCRdb kept. Clones are partly lost; checked studies trace under half to an unresolved V gene and leave the rest unexplained. For V, J and clone size, that table is used; D and trimming come from the DNA. This sample is represented by about 330,000 clones; 60% to 80% of them were singletons. The ten largest make up around 6.6% of the sample.

The origin of this receptor is a human donor with chronic lymphocytic leukemia. The sequence is built from TRBV9 and TRBJ2-1; TRBD2 is perhaps the D gene, given 5 matching bases. The starting material was PBMCs, obtained after 36 months of ibrutinib treatment. The nucleotide sequence is TGTGCCAGCAGCGTACTGCTAGCCAATGAGCAGTTCTTC. This codes for CASSVLLANEQFF.